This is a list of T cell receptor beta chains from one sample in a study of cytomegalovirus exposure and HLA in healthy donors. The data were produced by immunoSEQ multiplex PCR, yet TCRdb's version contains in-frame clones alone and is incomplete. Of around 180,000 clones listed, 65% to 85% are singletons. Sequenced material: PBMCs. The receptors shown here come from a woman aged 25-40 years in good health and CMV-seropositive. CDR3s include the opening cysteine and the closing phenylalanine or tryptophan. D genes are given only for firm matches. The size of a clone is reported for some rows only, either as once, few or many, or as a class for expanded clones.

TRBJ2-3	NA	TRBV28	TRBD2	TGTGCCAGCAGTTTATCCGGGAGGGTAACAGATACGCAGTATTTT	CASSLSGRVTDTQYF
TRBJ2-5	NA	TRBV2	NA	TGTGCCAGCAAGCTAATAGGGAGGACGACTAAAGAGACCCAGTACTTC	CASKLIGRTTKETQYF
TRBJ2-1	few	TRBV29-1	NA	TGCAGCGTTGAAGTCGGGGAGAACTACAATGAGCAGTTCTTC	CSVEVGENYNEQFF
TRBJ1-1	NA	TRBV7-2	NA	TGTGCCAGCGCCCCCAGGGGCGGATTAGCCACTGAAGCTTTCTTT	CASAPRGGLATEAFF
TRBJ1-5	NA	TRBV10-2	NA	TGCGCCAGCAGTCCCAGGCAGGGGCCAAGCAATCAGCCCCAGCATTTT	CASSPRQGPSNQPQHF
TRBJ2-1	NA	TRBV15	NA	TGTGCCACCAGCAGAGCAGGGGCCGGGAATGAGCAGTTCTTC	CATSRAGAGNEQFF
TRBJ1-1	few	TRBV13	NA	TGTGCCAGCAGCTCAAACCCATCGGTGGGAGAACTACAAGACACTGAAGCTTTCTTT	CASSSNPSVGELQDTEAFF
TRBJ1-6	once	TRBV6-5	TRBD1	TGTGCCAGCAGAGTACAGGGGCCAGGATCACCCCTCCACTTT	CASRVQGPGSPLHF
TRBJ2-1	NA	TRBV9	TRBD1	TGTGCCAGCAGGGGACAGGGTACCCTGAGCTCCTACAATGAGCAGTTCTTC	CASRGQGTLSSYNEQFF
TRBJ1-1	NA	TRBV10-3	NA	TGTGCCATCAGTGAGTCGAGGCAGGGCCTCACTGAAGCTTTCTTT	CAISESRQGLTEAFF
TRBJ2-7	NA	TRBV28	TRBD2	TGTGCCAGCAGTCCCCTCGGACTAGCGGGTGACGAGCAGTACTTC	CASSPLGLAGDEQYF
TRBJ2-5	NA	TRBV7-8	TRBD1	TGTGCCAGCAGCTTAGCGGGACAGCTGAAAGAGACCCAGTACTTC	CASSLAGQLKETQYF
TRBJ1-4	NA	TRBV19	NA	TGTGCCAGCCCAGGGTGGGTTGGTGAAAAACTGTTTTTT	CASPGWVGEKLFF
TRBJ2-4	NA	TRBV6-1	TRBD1	TGTGCCAGCAGTGATAGGTCCACAGGGGGCCGATCCAAAAACATTCAGTACTTC	CASSDRSTGGRSKNIQYF
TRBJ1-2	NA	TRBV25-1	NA	TGTGCCAGCAGTGAGGCAGGGTTTAACTATGGCTACACCTTC	CASSEAGFNYGYTF
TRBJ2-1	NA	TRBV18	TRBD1	TGTGCCAGCTCACCTTCCCGGGACAGGGGATACAATGAGCAGTTCTTC	CASSPSRDRGYNEQFF
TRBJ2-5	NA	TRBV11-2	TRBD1	TGTGCCAGCAGCAGAGACGGGACAGTCCAAGAGACCCAGTACTTC	CASSRDGTVQETQYF
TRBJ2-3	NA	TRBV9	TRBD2	TGTGCCAGCAGCGTGATGGGACTAGCGGAAAATACGCAGTATTTT	CASSVMGLAENTQYF
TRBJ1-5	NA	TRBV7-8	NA	TGTGCCAGCAGCCATGCCATAGCAGGGTCAAATCAGCCCCAGCATTTT	CASSHAIAGSNQPQHF
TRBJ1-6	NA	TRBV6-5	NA	TGTGCCAGCAGTTATCGTGGGGAGAATTCACCCCTCCACTTT	CASSYRGENSPLHF
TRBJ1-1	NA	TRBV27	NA	TGTGCCAGCAGTTTGGTACAGTCGAACACTGAAGCTTTCTTT	CASSLVQSNTEAFF
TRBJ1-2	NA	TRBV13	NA	TGTGCCAGCAGCCAACAGAAACATGGCTACACCTTC	CASSQQKHGYTF
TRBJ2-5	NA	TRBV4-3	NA	TGCGCCAGCAGCCAAGACAGGGCCCTCCAAGAGACCCAGTACTTC	CASSQDRALQETQYF
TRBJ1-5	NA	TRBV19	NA	TGTGCCAGTAGCCAGGGTTTCGCCAATCAGCCCCAGCATTTT	CASSQGFANQPQHF
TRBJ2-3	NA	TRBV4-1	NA	TGCGCCAGCAGCCTTTCCGGAGCCACTTCTAGCACAGATACGCAGTATTTT	CASSLSGATSSTDTQYF
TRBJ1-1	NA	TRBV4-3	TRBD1	TGCGCCAGCAGCCAACAAACCCCAGGGGGCCACACTGAAGCTTTCTTT	CASSQQTPGGHTEAFF
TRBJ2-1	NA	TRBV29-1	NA	TGCAGCGTCACAGGAGGGCCCTACAATGAGCAGTTCTTC	CSVTGGPYNEQFF
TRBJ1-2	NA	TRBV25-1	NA	TGTGCCAGCAGCCTGGCAGGGGAGATGGGCTATGGCTACACCTTC	CASSLAGEMGYGYTF
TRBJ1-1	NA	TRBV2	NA	TGTGCCAGCAGTATGAGGACAGCCTCTCCCGAAGCTTTCTTT	CASSMRTASPEAFF
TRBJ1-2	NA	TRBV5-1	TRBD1	TGCGCCAGCAGCTTGGGTCAGGGGGGCTATGGCTACACCTTC	CASSLGQGGYGYTF
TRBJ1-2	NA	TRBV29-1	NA	TGCAGCGGGGGCGCTAACTATGGCTACACCTTC	CSGGANYGYTF
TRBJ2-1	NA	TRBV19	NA	TGTGCCAGTAGTATAGTCCCCGGGGCCTACAATGAGCAGTTCTTC	CASSIVPGAYNEQFF
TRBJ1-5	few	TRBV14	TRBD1	TGTGCCAGCAGCCAGGTCGGGCACAGGGGGCAGAGCAATCAGCCCCAGCATTTT	CASSQVGHRGQSNQPQHF
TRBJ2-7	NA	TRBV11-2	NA	TGTGCCAGCAGCTTGGGCAATGTAGTCGAGCAGTACTTC	CASSLGNVVEQYF
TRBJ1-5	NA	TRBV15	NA	TGTGCCACCAGCCCCCCTAATCAGCCCCAGCATTTT	CATSPPNQPQHF
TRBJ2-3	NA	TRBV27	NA	TGTGCCAGCAGTTGGAGGGGCTGGGGCACAGATACGCAGTATTTT	CASSWRGWGTDTQYF
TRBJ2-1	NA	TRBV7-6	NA	TGTGCCAGCAGTCCGGGGTACAATGAGCAGTTCTTC	CASSPGYNEQFF
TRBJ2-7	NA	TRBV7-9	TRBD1	TGTGCCAGCAGCCTGAGGGACAGCTCCTACGAGCAGTACTTC	CASSLRDSSYEQYF
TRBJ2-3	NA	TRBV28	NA	TGTGCCAGCAGCTTACCGGGGGATACGCAGTATTTT	CASSLPGDTQYF
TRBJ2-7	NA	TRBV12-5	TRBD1	TGTGCTAGTGGTTCTGGACAGGGGGGCTCCTACGAGCAGTACTTC	CASGSGQGGSYEQYF
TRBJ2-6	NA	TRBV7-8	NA	TGTGCCAGCAGCCTTCAGACATGGTCTGCTGGGGCCAACGTCCTGACTTTC	CASSLQTWSAGANVLTF
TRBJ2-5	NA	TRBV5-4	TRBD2	TGTGCCAGCAGCTTGGTTAGCGGGGGTGCCCAGTACTTC	CASSLVSGGAQYF
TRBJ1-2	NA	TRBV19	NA	TGTGCCAGTAGTGCCCCAACTGTGGGCTACACCTTC	CASSAPTVGYTF
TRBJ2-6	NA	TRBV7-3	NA	TGTGCCAGCAGCTTTGGTGAGCGGGCGCCGAGCTCTGGGGCCAACGTCCTGACTTTC	CASSFGERAPSSGANVLTF
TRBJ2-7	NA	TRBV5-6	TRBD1	TGTGCCAGCAGCCCCCAGGGGGACGGCGACGAGCAGTACTTC	CASSPQGDGDEQYF
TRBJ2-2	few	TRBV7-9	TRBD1	TGTGCCAGCAGCCCGCCCAGGCAGGGGGCGACCGGGGAGCTGTTTTTT	CASSPPRQGATGELFF
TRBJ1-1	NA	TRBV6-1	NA	TGTGCCAGCAGTTATGGGGGGGACACTGAAGCTTTCTTT	CASSYGGDTEAFF
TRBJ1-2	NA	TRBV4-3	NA	TGCGCCAGCAGCCAGAACCCTACTGGGACGGGACTCTATGGCTACACCTTC	CASSQNPTGTGLYGYTF
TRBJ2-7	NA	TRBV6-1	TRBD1	TGTGCCAGTAACAGGGGAGTCTCCTACGAGCAGTACTTC	CASNRGVSYEQYF
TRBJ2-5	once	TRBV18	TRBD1	TGTGCCAGCTCACGACTGACAGGGGCCGCCGAGACCCAGTACTTC	CASSRLTGAAETQYF
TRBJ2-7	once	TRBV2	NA	TGTGCCAGCAGTCCTCAGGGTTACGAGCAGTACTTC	CASSPQGYEQYF
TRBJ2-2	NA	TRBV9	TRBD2	TGTGCCAGCAGCGTAGTTCCTAGCGGGGGCCCATCGAACACCGGGGAGCTGTTTTTT	CASSVVPSGGPSNTGELFF
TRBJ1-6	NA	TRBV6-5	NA	TGTGCCAGCACCCCGGGGGGCGTCGGGTCACCCCTCCACTTT	CASTPGGVGSPLHF
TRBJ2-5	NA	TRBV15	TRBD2	TGTGCCACCAGCGGCCGACTAGCGGGAGGGCTGGAGACCCAGTACTTC	CATSGRLAGGLETQYF
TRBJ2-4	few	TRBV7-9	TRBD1	TGTGCCAGCAGCACCCTACAGGGGGCCGCCAAAAACATTCAGTACTTC	CASSTLQGAAKNIQYF